The entry that follows covers one T cell receptor beta chain sequence. This sample was included in a study of blood T cells in healthy people across ages. Sample-barcoded 5' priming and a J-beta primer mix drove a second PCR of roughly 7 to 11 cycles. TCRdb reprocessed the 5' RACE reads via MiXCR and lists one record per CDR3 protein. The sample lists some 1.5 million distinct CDR3 sequences, roughly 30% occurring once. Germline values: CDR1 LGHDT, CDR2 YNNKEL (reference sequence). V lost 8 bases and J 5 bases, leaving 16 bases between the germline ends. The CDR3 sequence is 14 residues long. Input material: blood. The clonotype was recovered from a woman in her twenties or thirties in good health. This chain links TRBV3-1 with TRBJ2-1; no firm D call. CDR3 residues: CASSRLGIDNEQFF. DNA of the CDR3: TGTGCCAGCTCCAGACTGGGGATTGACAATGAGCAGTTCTTC.